This T cell receptor (beta chain) was observed in a study of T cell repertoires in cytomegalovirus infection. TCRdb recomputed calls from the reads with MiXCR, one row per CDR3 protein. This table holds about 900,000 distinct CDR3 sequences, around 32% found once. The CDR3 spans 14 residues. Between the trimmed V and J ends, which lost 1 base and 4 bases, there was a span of 10 bases. CDR1 is SGHAT and CDR2 is FQDESV in the germline V gene (reference sequence). This clonotype was seen at least ten times. Its antigen is still unknown. The chain recombines TRBV11-1 with TRBJ1-1; D remains unclear. The clonotype originates from a human donor in good health (CMV status not recorded). Some clones in this sample may be carry-over from other donors' samples. This sample comprised cultured CD8+ T cells from PBMCs, obtained from culture after CMV antigen stimulation. Here the CDR3 reads CASSLGALGTEAFF. As DNA, the CDR3 is TGTGCCAGCAGCTTAGGGGCTCTGGGCACTGAAGCTTTCTTT.